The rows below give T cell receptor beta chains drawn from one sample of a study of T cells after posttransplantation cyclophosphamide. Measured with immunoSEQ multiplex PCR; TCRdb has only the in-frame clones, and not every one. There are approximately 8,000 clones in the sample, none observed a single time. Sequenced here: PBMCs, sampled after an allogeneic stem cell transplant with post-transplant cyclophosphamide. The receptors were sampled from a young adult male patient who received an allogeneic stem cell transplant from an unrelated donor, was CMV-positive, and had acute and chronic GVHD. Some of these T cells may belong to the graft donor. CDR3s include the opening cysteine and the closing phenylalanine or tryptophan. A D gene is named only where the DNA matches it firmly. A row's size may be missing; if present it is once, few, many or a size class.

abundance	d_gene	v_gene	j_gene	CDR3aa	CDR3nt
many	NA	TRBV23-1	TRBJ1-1	CASTTTRAYDTEAFF	TGCGCCAGTACGACAACGCGGGCATATGACACTGAAGCTTTCTTT
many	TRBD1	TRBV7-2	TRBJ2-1	CASSQGVGTGASNEQFF	TGTGCCAGCAGCCAGGGGGTAGGGACAGGGGCCTCCAATGAGCAGTTCTTC
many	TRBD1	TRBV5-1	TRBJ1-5	CASSKDRGGQPQHF	TGCGCCAGCAGCAAAGACAGGGGGGGCCAGCCCCAGCATTTT
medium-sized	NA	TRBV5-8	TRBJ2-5	CASRITGLETQYF	TGTGCCAGCAGAATCACAGGGTTAGAGACCCAGTACTTC
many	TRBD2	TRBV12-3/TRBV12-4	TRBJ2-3	CASKLAGSTDTQYF	TGTGCCAGCAAACTAGCGGGGAGCACAGATACGCAGTATTTT
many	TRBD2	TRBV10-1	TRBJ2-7	CASLMERELIYEQYF	TGCGCCAGCCTAATGGAGCGGGAGCTGATCTACGAGCAGTACTTC
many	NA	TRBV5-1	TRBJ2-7	CASSQNGQSASYEQYF	TGCGCCAGCAGCCAAAACGGACAGTCCGCCTCCTACGAGCAGTACTTC
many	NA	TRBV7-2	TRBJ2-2	CASSIGVGGNGELFF	TGTGCCAGCAGCATAGGGGTCGGGGGTAACGGGGAGCTGTTTTTT
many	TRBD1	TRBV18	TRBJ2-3	CASSGTEGAQDTQYF	TGTGCCAGCTCAGGGACCGAGGGGGCTCAAGATACGCAGTATTTT
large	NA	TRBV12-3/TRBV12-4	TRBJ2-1	CASSLAANEQFF	TGTGCCAGCAGTTTAGCGGCCAATGAGCAGTTCTTC
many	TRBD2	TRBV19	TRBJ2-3	CASSKLAPGTDTQYF	TGTGCCAGTAGCAAACTAGCGCCCGGAACAGATACGCAGTATTTT
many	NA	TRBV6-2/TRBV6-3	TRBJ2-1	CASSQSAGAHNEQFF	TGTGCCAGCAGCCAATCGGCGGGGGCACACAATGAGCAGTTCTTC
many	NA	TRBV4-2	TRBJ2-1	CASSQDMASAYNNEQFF	TGTGCCAGCAGCCAAGATATGGCTAGCGCCTACAACAATGAGCAGTTCTTC
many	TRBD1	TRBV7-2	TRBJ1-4	CASSLDRGNEKLFF	TGTGCCAGCAGCCTGGACAGGGGAAATGAAAAACTGTTTTTT
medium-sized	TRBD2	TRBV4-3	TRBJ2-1	CASSRDPGGATYNEQFF	TGCGCCAGCAGCCGGGATCCGGGGGGGGCAACCTACAATGAGCAGTTCTTC
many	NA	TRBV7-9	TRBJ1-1	CASSRTTGVGEAFF	TGTGCCAGCAGCAGAACTACAGGAGTTGGGGAAGCTTTCTTT
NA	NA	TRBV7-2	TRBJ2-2	CASSFDSTNTGELFF	TGTGCCAGCAGCTTCGACAGTACGAACACCGGGGAGCTGTTTTTT
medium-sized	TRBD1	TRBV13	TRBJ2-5	CASSLDRTGHQETQYF	TGTGCCAGCAGCCTAGACAGGACAGGGCACCAAGAGACCCAGTACTTC
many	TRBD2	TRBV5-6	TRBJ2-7	CASAAGGEYEQYF	TGTGCCAGCGCAGCGGGAGGAGAGTACGAGCAGTACTTC
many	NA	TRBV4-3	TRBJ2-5	CASSQDTQSETQYF	TGCGCCAGCAGCCAAGATACGCAGTCCGAGACCCAGTACTTC
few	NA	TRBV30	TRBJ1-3	CAWSAGSGNTIYF	TGTGCCTGGAGTGCAGGCTCTGGAAACACCATATATTTT
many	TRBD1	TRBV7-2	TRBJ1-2	CASSLEGTVYGYTF	TGTGCCAGCAGCTTAGAAGGGACAGTTTATGGCTACACCTTC
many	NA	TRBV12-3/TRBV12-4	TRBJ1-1	CASSNRPGGAFF	TGTGCCAGCAGTAATCGGCCCGGGGGGGCTTTCTTT
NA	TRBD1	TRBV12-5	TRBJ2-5	CASGLGDRGRQETQYF	TGTGCTAGTGGTTTGGGCGACAGGGGGCGACAAGAGACCCAGTACTTC
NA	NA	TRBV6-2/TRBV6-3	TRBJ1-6	CASSVTENSPLHF	TGTGCCAGCAGCGTAACTGAGAATTCACCCCTCCACTTT
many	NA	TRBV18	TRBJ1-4	CASSPLSGVNEKLFF	TGTGCCAGCTCACCATTGTCAGGGGTGAATGAAAAACTGTTTTTT
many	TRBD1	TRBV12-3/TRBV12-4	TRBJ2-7	CASSPSAGGYEQYF	TGTGCCAGCAGTCCCTCAGCAGGGGGCTACGAGCAGTACTTC
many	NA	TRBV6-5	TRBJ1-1	CASSYAGQNTEAFF	TGTGCCAGCAGTTACGCAGGCCAGAACACTGAAGCTTTCTTT
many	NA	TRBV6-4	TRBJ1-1	CASSEFGRGTEAFF	TGTGCCAGCAGTGAGTTTGGTCGGGGCACTGAAGCTTTCTTT
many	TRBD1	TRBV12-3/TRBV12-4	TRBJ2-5	CASSPRQGRSQETQYF	TGTGCCAGCAGTCCAAGACAGGGAAGGAGCCAAGAGACCCAGTACTTC
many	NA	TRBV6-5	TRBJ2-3	CASSYVTGEDTQYF	TGTGCCAGCAGTTATGTGACCGGGGAAGATACGCAGTATTTT
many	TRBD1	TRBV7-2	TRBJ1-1	CASSLRGQGDTEAFF	TGTGCCAGCAGCTTAAGGGGACAGGGGGACACTGAAGCTTTCTTT
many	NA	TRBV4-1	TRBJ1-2	CASSPLATARNYGYTF	TGCGCCAGCAGCCCCCTGGCGACAGCCCGTAACTATGGCTACACCTTC
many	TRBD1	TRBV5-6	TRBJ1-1	CASSIRDRGFETEAFF	TGTGCCAGCAGCATCCGGGACAGGGGGTTTGAGACTGAAGCTTTCTTT
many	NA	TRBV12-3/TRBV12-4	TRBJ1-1	CASSLGPQKVAFF	TGTGCCAGCAGTTTGGGGCCGCAGAAAGTAGCTTTCTTT
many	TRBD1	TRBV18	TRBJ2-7	CASSPFLGQGNEQYF	TGTGCCAGCTCACCCTTTTTGGGACAGGGGAACGAGCAGTACTTC
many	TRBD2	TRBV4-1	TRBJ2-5	CASSQEGRLAGAGETQYF	TGCGCCAGCAGCCAAGAAGGTCGACTAGCGGGAGCCGGAGAGACCCAGTACTTC
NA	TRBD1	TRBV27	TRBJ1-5	CASSLSPFLEQGVHQPQHF	TGTGCCAGCAGTTTATCCCCGTTTTTGGAACAGGGGGTTCATCAGCCCCAGCATTTT
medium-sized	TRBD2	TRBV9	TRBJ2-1	CASSVGTSVNEQFF	TGTGCCAGCAGCGTGGGGACTAGCGTGAATGAGCAGTTCTTC
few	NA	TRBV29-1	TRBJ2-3	CSVKKRVSEGADTQYF	TGCAGCGTTAAAAAACGGGTCTCGGAGGGGGCAGATACGCAGTATTTT
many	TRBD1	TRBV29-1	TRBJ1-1	CSVERGDSMNTEAFF	TGCAGCGTTGAAAGAGGGGACAGCATGAACACTGAAGCTTTCTTT
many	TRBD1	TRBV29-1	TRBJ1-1	CSVPRGGLSTEAFF	TGCAGCGTCCCAAGAGGGGGCTTGAGCACTGAAGCTTTCTTT
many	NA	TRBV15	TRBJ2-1	CATSRDGPPLDEQFF	TGTGCCACCAGCAGAGATGGGCCCCCTTTGGATGAGCAGTTCTTC
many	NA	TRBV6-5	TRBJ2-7	CASTRGDPPYEQYF	TGTGCCAGCACCAGGGGGGACCCACCCTACGAGCAGTACTTC
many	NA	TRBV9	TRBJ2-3	CASSVVRGDTDTQYF	TGTGCCAGCAGCGTAGTAAGAGGGGACACAGATACGCAGTATTTT
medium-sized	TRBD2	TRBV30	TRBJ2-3	CAWSGGLAGQAGTQYF	TGTGCCTGGAGTGGAGGACTAGCGGGGCAAGCAGGTACGCAGTATTTT
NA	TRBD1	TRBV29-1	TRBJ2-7	CSAKTGTYEQYF	TGCAGCGCCAAGACAGGGACCTACGAGCAGTACTTC
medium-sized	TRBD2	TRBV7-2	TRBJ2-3	CASSSRPGGISTDTQYF	TGTGCCAGCAGCTCGCGACCCGGGGGGATAAGCACAGATACGCAGTATTTT
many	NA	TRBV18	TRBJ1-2	CASSPELKGLPTVGYTF	TGTGCCAGCTCACCAGAACTAAAGGGACTCCCCACCGTTGGCTACACCTTC
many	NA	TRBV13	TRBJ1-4	CASSLHTGGEKLFF	TGTGCCAGCAGCTTACATACGGGGGGTGAAAAACTGTTTTTT
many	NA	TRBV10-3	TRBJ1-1	CAISVQGGKNTEAFF	TGTGCCATCAGTGTTCAGGGAGGGAAGAACACTGAAGCTTTCTTT
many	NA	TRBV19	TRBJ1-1	CASSTFGRGNTEAFF	TGTGCCAGTAGTACGTTCGGCAGGGGGAACACTGAAGCTTTCTTT
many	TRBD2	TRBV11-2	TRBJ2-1	CASSLTSGRSYNEQFF	TGTGCCAGCAGCTTAACTAGCGGACGCTCCTACAATGAGCAGTTCTTC
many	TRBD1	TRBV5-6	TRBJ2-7	CASQLVGQGAYEQYF	TGTGCCAGCCAGCTCGTGGGACAGGGGGCCTACGAGCAGTACTTC
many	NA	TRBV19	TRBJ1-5	CASRGRGMGGNQPQHF	TGTGCCAGTAGAGGTAGAGGCATGGGCGGCAATCAGCCCCAGCATTTT